This T cell receptor beta chain was recorded in a study of control samples from healthy donors and cancer patients. V lost 5 bases and J 6 bases, leaving 14 bases between the germline ends. Germline CDR1 reads SEHNR; CDR2 reads FQNEAQ (reference sequence). There are 15 residues in the CDR3. Libraries were prepared by immunoSEQ multiplex PCR; TCRdb keeps only in-frame clonotypes and omits some of them. In the table there are around 180,000 clones, 75% to 95% of which are singletons. J is TRBJ1-6 and V is TRBV7-9; D is possibly TRBD1 (5 bases). The sequence was collected from a woman in her thirties or forties in good health. Sequencing was carried out using blood. The CDR3 DNA reads as TGTGCCAGCAGCCCGCGGGGCGTTGCTAATTCACCCCTCCACTTT. Translating it yields CASSPRGVANSPLHF.